This T cell receptor beta chain was documented in a study of blood T cells in healthy people across ages. Primers used in a second PCR of roughly 6 to 11 cycles were a sample-barcoded 5' primer and a J-beta primer mix. Using its own MiXCR run on the 5' RACE reads, TCRdb lists one record per CDR3 protein. The profile shows about 1.8 million distinct CDR3 sequences, around half of them singletons. Trimming shortened V by 5 bases and J by 2 bases, and 12 bases separated the two germline ends. Germline V gene data show CDR1 as SEHNR and CDR2 as FQNEAQ (reference sequence). The length of the CDR3 is 14 residues. This clonotype was observed a few times. Roughly 9.8 milliliters of peripheral blood were drawn from each donor. Extracted total RNA amounted to at least 5.5 micrograms for each sample.

The material sequenced was blood. The TCR was taken from a woman aged 40 to 55 in good health. The rearrangement joins TRBV7-9 to TRBJ1-2, with D perhaps TRBD1 (6 bases). CDR3 sequence (DNA): TGTGCCAGCAGCGAAACAGGGTTGAACTATGGCTACACCTTC. Encoded protein: CASSETGLNYGYTF.